This T cell receptor (beta chain) was observed in a study of regulatory T cells in long-lasting Graves disease. This clonotype occurred a few times. Antigen: not known. The V segment lost 6 bases and the J segment 7 bases; nucleotides outside the gene matches: 10. The CDR3 consists of 15 residues. Time point indicated: newly diagnosed GD, antithyroid drugs for less than 3 months. The authors made the TCR library using RNA they extracted from PBMCs. Construction of the TCR beta libraries employed iRepertoire HTBI primers in conjunction with Arm-PCR of CDR3 regions. Per the study methods: Looking across samples, the authors found some 60 TRBV and some 13 TRBJ segments. TCRdb fed the multiplex PCR reads into MiXCR, producing one record per CDR3 protein. The V and J calls come from TCRdb's annotation, not from the publication. The table lists just over 600,000 distinct CDR3 sequences, less than 20% of them singletons.

Whole-study findings and limits: Repertoires from persistent disease leaned toward TRBV28, TRBJ1-2 and TRBJ2-5.

The sample also formed part of further work on T cells in Graves' hyperthyroidism and ophthalmopathy. That publication notes: During a first-round RT-PCR of the TCR CDR3, the HTBI primer set was used.

Source: peripheral blood mononuclear cells (PBMCs), taken at new diagnosis, from a patient treated with antithyroid drugs. V gene TRBV12-3 or TRBV12-4 combines with J gene TRBJ1-2, with 11 bases fitting TRBD1. The source is a woman in her twenties or thirties with Graves disease. The CDR3 nucleotides read TGTGCCAGCAGCTTGGGACAGGGGGGATCAGGTGGCTACACCTTC. This codes for CASSLGQGGSGGYTF.